This TCR beta chain came from a study of T-cell memory formation after mild COVID-19. Study findings and constraints: Memory from before infection featured some responding clones, which suggests cross-reactive memory joined.

V was pared by 10 bases and J by 5 bases, with 11 bases of the junction left unmatched. CDR1 MDHEN and CDR2 SYDVKM come from the germline V gene. This CDR3 spans 13 amino acids. Note on this clonotype: Its specificity is not known.

TCRdb redid the calling of the 5' RACE reads with MiXCR, one entry per CDR3 protein. This table has roughly 120,000 distinct CDR3 sequences, approximately 15% appearing once. This sequence joins TRBV28 and TRBJ2-7; 7 nucleotides align to TRBD1. Input material: PBMCs or a T cell subset sorted from them (not recorded which). The TCR sequence derives from an adult woman who had mild COVID-19 (a few samples of this study predate the infection). Cell type and time point are not known. The CDR3 protein is CATMTGLLDEQYF. DNA of the CDR3: TGTGCCACCATGACAGGGTTGTTGGACGAGCAGTACTTC.